The subject of this entry is one T cell receptor (beta chain). Within its sample, this clonotype is medium-sized (0.01 to 0.1%). Its antigen specificity is not known. No much larger clone is present one base from it, and per-base qualities are unavailable. Looking up the germline V gene yields CDR1 SQVTM and CDR2 ANQGSEA. V and J are truncated by 0 bases and 4 bases respectively, leaving an intervening sequence of 7 bases. There are 13 amino acids in the CDR3, from cysteine to phenylalanine inclusive. Kept here is only the CDR3 DNA, which spans 39 bases and is read in frame from base 1. These data come from a study. Sequencing relied on an Illumina MiSeq. The public reads were reanalyzed by TCRdb: fastp trimming at Q25, MiXCR alignment, in-frame beta chains only. Each entry is one CDR3 protein sequence, shown with its most common DNA and genes. The sample table holds 4,700 or so distinct CDR3 sequences, of which 8% to 9.5% were seen once. The ten largest clones add up to just over 8.5% of the sample.

The sequence links TRBV29-1 to TRBJ1-3, with the D gene too uncertain to name. The TCR sequence derives from a human donor with rheumatoid arthritis. The sequenced material came from CD4+ T cells from synovial fluid. The DNA reads TGCAGCGTTGAAGACCCCCGGGGAAACACCATATATTTT. Translated, this gives CSVEDPRGNTIYF.